The T cell receptor (beta chain) under discussion was sequenced for a study of blood T cell repertoires in COVID-19. Background on the study: Sources were T cells, B-cell-depleted T cells, or PBMCs; the material itself was cDNA or gDNA.

Recruits, aged roughly 18 to 95 years, lived in under 25 US areas. Participant-reported clinical history was the basis for cohort assignment. Recovery meant two consecutive negative NP/OP PCR tests, professional clearance, or resolved symptoms. The assay was immunoSEQ multiplex PCR, and TCRdb's table has in-frame clones only and misses some. The data contain about 150,000 clones, approximately 83% of them seen just once; the ten biggest clones take up approximately 9.1%. Sequencing was done on a sample of PBMCs or T cells enriched from blood (not recorded which). The origin of this receptor is a man aged 50-59 years who had recovered from COVID-19.

This chain's CDR3 is CATSRGGRVEQFF. The CDR3 nucleotides are TGTGCCACCAGCAGAGGGGGCAGGGTTGAGCAGTTCTTC. The V gene is TRBV15, the J gene TRBJ2-1; D is possibly TRBD1 (5 bases). The CDR3 has 13 amino acids. Germline V gene sequence: CDR1 LNHNV, CDR2 YYDKDF (reference sequence). Trimming removed 1 base at V and 9 bases at J, with 10 bases between.